This section outlines one TCR beta chain sequence together with its context. Antigen specificity is unknown. Every one of the donors was a healthy Caucasian. The sample comes from a study of identical twins. TCRdb re-called the 5' RACE reads with MiXCR, one entry per CDR3 protein. The table has hundreds of thousands of distinct CDR3 sequences, about 7.5% seen once. Overall study results and limits: The study based its conclusions on cross-sectional statistical analysis and did not follow the same donors. The study found excess low generation probability among twin-shared out-of-frame alpha sequences.

Between the trimmed V and J ends, which lost 3 bases and 0 bases, there was a span of 11 bases. From germline, CDR1 is SGHVS and CDR2 FQNEAQ. The length of the CDR3 is 15 residues. This same sample was also part of a study on yellow fever vaccine responses in identical twins.

The specimen was memory (CD45RO+) T cells sorted from blood. The chain joins TRBV7-8 to TRBJ1-2; weak D call: TRBD1 (5 bases). The TCR comes from a woman under 30 in good health. CDR3 sequence reads: CASSFRVEANYGYTF. As DNA, the CDR3 is TGTGCCAGCAGCTTCAGGGTGGAGGCTAACTATGGCTACACCTTC.